This T cell receptor beta chain was profiled in a study of radiotherapy plus CTLA-4 blockade in lung cancer. Study results and limitations: Radiotherapy plus ipilimumab was followed by expansion in blood of tumor-derived TCR clones.

Comments on this clone: Antigen: not known.

Generated by immunoSEQ multiplex PCR, the TCRdb table keeps only in-frame clones and is missing some. The profile covers tens of thousands of clones, with approximately 80% appearing a single time and about 14% taken by the ten largest. Focal radiation with ipilimumab CTLA-4 blockade was given to patients with chemo-refractory metastatic non-small-cell lung cancer. The input for sequencing was peripheral blood, taken from a patient treated with radiotherapy plus ipilimumab. The clonotype was recovered from a human donor with non-small cell lung cancer that progressed on radiotherapy plus ipilimumab.

The CDR3: CSGQNTEAFF. For the CDR3, the DNA is TGCAGCGGACAAAACACTGAAGCTTTCTTT. The gene calls are TRBV29-1 and TRBJ1-1; D unclear. CDR3 length: 10 amino acids. From germline, CDR1 is SQVTM and CDR2 ANQGSEA. V lost 7 bases and J 2 bases, leaving 5 bases between the germline ends.